This TCR beta chain is from a study of monozygotic twins with inflammatory bowel disease. TCRdb reprocessed the 5' RACE reads and keeps a single row for each CDR3 protein, giving no DNA. The sample includes approximately 400,000 distinct CDR3 sequences. The CDR3 is made up of 15 amino acids. The germline V gene has CDR1 KGHSH and CDR2 LQKENI. General observations from the study: A single strong clonotype or signal linked to IBD was not supported.

Remarks on this clonotype: Its antigen is unidentified.

Sample: blood. The chain uses TRBV18 and TRBJ2-5; TCRdb reports TRBD2, a call that lacks DNA to check it against. This TCR was sampled from a human donor with ulcerative colitis or Crohn's disease, or a healthy co-twin of an affected twin (not recorded which). The CDR3 loop is CASSPVQNLLETQYF.